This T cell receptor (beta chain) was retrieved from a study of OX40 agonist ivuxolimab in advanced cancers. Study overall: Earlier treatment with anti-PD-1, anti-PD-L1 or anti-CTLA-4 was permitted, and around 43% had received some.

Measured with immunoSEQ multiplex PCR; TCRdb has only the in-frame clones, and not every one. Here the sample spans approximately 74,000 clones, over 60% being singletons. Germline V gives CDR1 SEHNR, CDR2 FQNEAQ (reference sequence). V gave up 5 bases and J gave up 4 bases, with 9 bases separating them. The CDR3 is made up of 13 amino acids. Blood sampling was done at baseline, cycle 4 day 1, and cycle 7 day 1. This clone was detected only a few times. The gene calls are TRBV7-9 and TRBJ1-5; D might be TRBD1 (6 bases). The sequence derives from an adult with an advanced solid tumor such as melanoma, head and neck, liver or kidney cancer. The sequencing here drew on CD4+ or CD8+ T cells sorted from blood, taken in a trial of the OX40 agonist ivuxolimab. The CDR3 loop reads CASSPQGNQPQHF. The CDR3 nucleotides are TGTGCCAGCAGCCCACAGGGTAATCAGCCCCAGCATTTT.